The 18 T cell receptor beta chains in this list originate from one sample, sequenced in a study of CD8+CD57+ T cells in acquired aplastic anemia. The TCR beta profiling, which covered VDJ combination and CDR3 sequence, was carried out using genomic DNA as the template. TCRdb analysed the reads with MiXCR anew, one entry per CDR3 protein. This table holds some 42,000 distinct CDR3 sequences, about 65% found once. The sequenced material came from sorted CD4+, CD8+, or CD8+CD57+ T cells (not recorded which) from PBMCs. Receptors originate from a human donor in good health, serving as a control.

The chain is built from TRBV6-1 and TRBJ1-5; no clear D gene. V shed 6 bases and J shed 7 bases, with 16 bases lying between them. Germline-derived CDR1 and CDR2 are MNHNS and SASEGT. The CDR3 runs to 14 residues. In DNA form, the CDR3 reads TGTGCCAGCAGAACGGGCGGCACACTCCAGCCCCAGCATTTT. Translation gives CASRTGGTLQPQHF.

Points on this clonotype: A junction end diverges from the germline sequence, so it may reflect a read error. The chain joins TRBV25-1 to TRBJ2-6; D remains ambiguous. Germline V lookup: CDR1 MGHDK, CDR2 SYGVNS. This CDR3 has 13 amino acids. The CDR3 sequence is CASSVRGANVLTF. In DNA form, the CDR3 reads TGCGCCAGCAGTGTGAGAGGGGCCAACGTCCTGACTTTC.

This clonotype was recorded only once. The chain recombines TRBV9 with TRBJ1-2; D is unresolved. The CDR3 is made up of 14 amino acids. V was shortened by 0 bases and J by 8 bases, with 14 bases between the two germline ends. The V gene's germline CDR1 is SGDLS and CDR2 YYNGEE. CDR3 loop: CASSVDLGAEGYTF. In DNA form, the CDR3 reads TGTGCCAGCAGCGTAGATCTGGGCGCGGAGGGCTACACCTTC.

This chain links TRBV20-1 with TRBJ2-7, with D possibly being TRBD1 (5 bases). The CDR3 consists of 12 residues. CDR1 is DFQATT and CDR2 is SNEGSKA in the germline V gene (reference sequence). Trimming stripped 6 bases from V and 2 bases from J, with 11 bases between. CDR3 coding DNA: TGCAGTGCCAAGGACACCACCTACGAGCAGTACTTC. It specifies CSAKDTTYEQYF.

This clonotype showed up just a few times. The gene calls are TRBV10-3 and TRBJ2-5; perhaps TRBD2 as D (5 bases). The CDR3 spans 14 residues. V was shortened by 2 bases and J by 4 bases, with 11 bases between the two germline ends. Per the germline V gene, CDR1 is ENHRY and CDR2 is SYGVKD. The CDR3, as DNA: TGTGCCATCAGTGAGAACAGAGGAGGAGAGACCCAGTACTTC. Translation: CAISENRGGETQYF.

By share of the sample, this clonotype is medium-sized. The rearrangement joins TRBV7-8 to TRBJ2-7; no clear D. Germline V gene sequence: CDR1 SGHVS, CDR2 FQNEAQ. Trimming left V 1 base short and J 3 bases short, with 7 bases between. The CDR3 is 13 residues long. CDR3 protein: CASSLGASYEQYF. DNA of the CDR3: TGTGCCAGCAGCTTAGGCGCCAGCTACGAGCAGTACTTC.

The chain recombines TRBV19 with TRBJ1-1, with 7 positions matching TRBD1. The CDR3 is 17 amino acids. V lost 7 bases and J lost 0; bases outside the gene matches: 14. Germline V gene sequence: CDR1 LNHDA, CDR2 SQIVND (reference sequence). In nucleotides, the CDR3 is TGTGCCAGTACCACCTCCAGGGGGAGCCGCATGAACACTGAAGCTTTCTTT. Translated, it gives CASTTSRGSRMNTEAFF.

V is TRBV19 and J is TRBJ2-7; D is unclear. The CDR3 runs to 14 residues. V was clipped by 5 bases and J by 3 bases, with 14 bases between them. Germline V gene lookup returns CDR1 LNHDA and CDR2 SQIVND (reference sequence). DNA of the CDR3: TGTGCCAGTAGTCACGCAGGCGGAGACTACGAGCAGTACGTC. Protein: CASSHAGGDYEQYV.

In its sample, this clonotype was seen many times. The gene calls are TRBV11-2 and TRBJ1-2; 8 nucleotides match TRBD1. In germline, CDR1 is SGHAT, CDR2 FQNNGV. CDR3 length equals 17 residues. V shed 0 bases and J 3 bases; nucleotides not matched to a gene: 9. The CDR3, as DNA: TGTGCCAGCAGCTTAGATCCCGGACAGGGTTTCCACTATGGCTACACCTTC. Translation gives CASSLDPGQGFHYGYTF.

The chain joins TRBV13 to TRBJ2-3; 9 bases are shared with TRBD1. V was pared by 6 bases and J by 0 bases, with 7 bases of the junction left unmatched. Looked up from germline, CDR1 is PRHDT and CDR2 is FYEKMQ (reference sequence). The CDR3 totals 16 residues. The CDR3 is CASSSGTGSSTDTQYF. In DNA form, the CDR3 reads TGTGCCAGCAGTTCCGGGACAGGGTCTAGCACAGATACGCAGTATTTT.

This clonotype was seen repeatedly, ten times or more. The J gene is TRBJ1-2, the V gene TRBV12-3 or TRBV12-4; D unclear. The length of the CDR3 is 11 residues. V lost 6 bases and J lost 8, with 10 bases in between. DNA of the CDR3: TGTGCCAGCAGCCAGACGGGAGGCTACACCTTC. This codes for CASSQTGGYTF.

CDR3 coding DNA: TGTGCCAGTAGTACTGAAGCGGGAGGGAGCACAGATACGCAGTATTTT. It codes for CASSTEAGGSTDTQYF. V and J are TRBV25-1 and TRBJ2-3, with 10 bases aligning to TRBD2. CDR3 size: 16 residues. V dropped 9 bases and J dropped 0; count of bases not matched to a gene: 9. CDR1 and CDR2 from the germline V gene are MGHDK and SYGVNS. The whole variable domain, filled in from reference TRBV25-1 and TRBJ2-3, reads EADIYQTPRYLVIGTGKKITLECSQTMGHDKMYWYQQDPGMELHLIHYSYGVNSTEKGDLSSESTVSRIRTEHFPLTLESARPSHTSQYLCASSTEAGGSTDTQYFGPGTRLTVL.

The V gene is TRBV20-1, the J gene TRBJ1-5; D is uncertain. Trimming took off 4 bases at V and 6 bases at J, with 16 bases between the two ends. Germline V gene sequence: CDR1 DFQATT, CDR2 SNEGSKA (reference sequence). The CDR3 runs 14 residues. The chain's CDR3 is CSAKSPTQSQPQHF. CDR3 sequence (DNA): TGCAGTGCTAAAAGTCCCACACAGAGTCAGCCCCAGCATTTT.

This clonotype was detected only a few times. The CDR3 reads CASSLSSGGANEQFF. DNA for the CDR3: TGTGCCAGCAGTTTATCGAGCGGGGGGGCCAATGAGCAGTTCTTC. V usage is TRBV27 and J usage is TRBJ2-1; 10 bases map to TRBD2. Trimming took 0 bases from V and 6 from J; bases not matched to a gene: 2. The germline V gene encodes CDR1 MNHEY and CDR2 SMNVEV (reference sequence). This CDR3 region has 15 residues.

As regards this clonotype: At one of its ends the junction is not consistent with the germline gene, which may arise from a read error. The rearrangement joins TRBV5-1 to TRBJ1-2, with 10 positions matching TRBD1. CDR3 length: 16 amino acids. CDR1 SGHRS and CDR2 YFSETQ come from the germline V gene. CDR3 DNA sequence: TGCGCTAGCAGGGGGACAGGGGCGCTCGATTACTATGGCTACACCTTC. Its translation is CASRGTGALDYYGYTF.

The chain links TRBV19 to TRBJ1-6, with 8 bases that match TRBD1. Looked up from germline, CDR1 is LNHDA and CDR2 is SQIVND (reference sequence). The trim removed 3 bases at V and 14 bases at J, leaving 6 bases unmatched. The CDR3 extends over 13 amino acids. The CDR3 reads CASSMGTGGSLHF. In DNA, the CDR3 is TGTGCCAGTAGTATGGGAACAGGGGGTTCCCTCCACTTT.

V is TRBV2 and J is TRBJ2-3; D is perhaps TRBD2 (5 bases). The CDR3 extends over 15 amino acids. Trimming shortened V by 1 base and J by 5 bases, and 13 bases separated the two germline ends. Germline CDR1 and CDR2: SNHLY and FYNNEI. The CDR3 loop reads CASSEEYGVRDTQYF. CDR3 nucleotides: TGTGCCAGCAGTGAAGAGTACGGGGTCAGAGATACGCAGTATTTT.

This clonotype was counted ten times or more. The chain joins TRBV5-5 to TRBJ2-1, with a weak D call TRBD1 (5 bases). Trimming removed 4 bases at V and 8 bases at J, with 16 bases between. The CDR3 spans 14 residues. CDR1 and CDR2 (germline): SGHKS, YYEKEE (reference sequence). The DNA of the CDR3 is TGTGCCAGCAGCGACCAACCAGGGATGGATGAGCAGTTCTTC. It encodes CASSDQPGMDEQFF. Based on the CDR3 plus reference TRBV5-5 and TRBJ2-1, the full variable domain is DAGVTQSPTHLIKTRGQQVTLRCSPISGHKSVSWYQQVLGQGPQFIFQYYEKEERGRGNFPDRFSARQFPNYSSELNVNALLLGDSALYLCASSDQPGMDEQFFGPGTRLTVL.